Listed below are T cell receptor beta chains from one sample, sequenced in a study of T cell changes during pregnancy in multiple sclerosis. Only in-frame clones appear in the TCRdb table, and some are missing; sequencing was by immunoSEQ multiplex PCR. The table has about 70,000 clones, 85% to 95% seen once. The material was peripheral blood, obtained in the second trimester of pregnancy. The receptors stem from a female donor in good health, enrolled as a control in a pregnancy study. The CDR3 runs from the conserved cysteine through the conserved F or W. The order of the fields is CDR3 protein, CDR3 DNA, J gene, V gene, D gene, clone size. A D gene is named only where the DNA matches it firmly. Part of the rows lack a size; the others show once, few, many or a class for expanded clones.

CASSSGTAGNTIYF,TGCGCCAGCAGCTCCGGGACAGCGGGAAACACCATATATTTT,TRBJ1-3,TRBV5-1,TRBD1,.
CASRRQGEAFF,TGTGCCAGCAGACGACAGGGTGAAGCTTTCTTT,TRBJ1-1,TRBV7-2,TRBD1,few
CASSEPRAEAFF,TGTGCCAGCAGTGAACCCCGCGCGGAAGCTTTCTTT,TRBJ1-1,TRBV2,.,.
CASSLRGSSAEAFF,TGTGCCAGCAGCTTAAGGGGCTCGTCAGCTGAAGCTTTCTTT,TRBJ1-1,TRBV7-6,.,.
CASSLVGRGYEQYF,TGTGCCAGCAGCTTGGTCGGGCGGGGTTACGAGCAGTACTTC,TRBJ2-7,TRBV5-6,.,.
CASSYSIGVGGYGYTF,TGTGCCAGCAGTTACTCGATTGGGGTAGGGGGCTATGGCTACACCTTC,TRBJ1-2,TRBV6-5,.,.
CASSSPGVEGNTIYF,TGTGCCAGCAGCTCACCCGGGGTAGAAGGAAACACCATATATTTT,TRBJ1-3,TRBV7-9,.,.
CASSPRSLGNEKLFF,TGTGCCAGCAGCCCGAGGTCCCTAGGAAATGAAAAACTGTTTTTT,TRBJ1-4,TRBV13,.,.
CASSLGTGRPNYGYTF,TGTGCCAGCAGCTTAGGGACAGGGAGACCTAACTATGGCTACACCTTC,TRBJ1-2,TRBV7-6,TRBD1,once
CAIRGQGKTEAFF,TGTGCCATCAGGGGTCAGGGGAAGACTGAAGCTTTCTTT,TRBJ1-1,TRBV10-3,.,once
CASSLYTGGGELFF,TGTGCCAGCAGCTTATATACAGGCGGCGGGGAGCTGTTTTTT,TRBJ2-2,TRBV7-9,.,.
CASKTGIYGYTF,TGTGCCAGCAAGACAGGGATCTATGGCTACACCTTC,TRBJ1-2,TRBV6-1,TRBD1,.
CASSSGTAKSGELFF,TGTGCCAGCTCGTCCGGGACTGCTAAATCCGGGGAGCTGTTTTTT,TRBJ2-2,TRBV18,.,.
CASRDRLNTEAFF,TGTGCCAGTAGGGACAGACTGAACACTGAAGCTTTCTTT,TRBJ1-1,TRBV19,.,once
CASSSDRDYGYTF,TGTGCCAGCAGTTCCGACAGGGACTATGGCTACACCTTC,TRBJ1-2,TRBV5-4,TRBD1,once
CASSYGGGGAREQYF,TGTGCCAGCAGTTACGGAGGCGGGGGGGCCAGGGAGCAGTACTTC,TRBJ2-7,TRBV13,TRBD2,.
CASSLDTSNYGYTF,TGTGCCAGCAGTTTGGACACCTCAAACTATGGCTACACCTTC,TRBJ1-2,TRBV27,.,.